This T cell receptor (beta chain) was documented in a study of cytomegalovirus exposure and HLA in healthy donors. The study's findings and limits: Highest at DRB1 and lowest at HLA-C, TCR association rates differed among HLA loci in a later analysis. Several V segments, TRBV6-2 and TRBV6-3 among them, could not be told apart and were dropped. Later analysis revealed greater clonal expansion in HLA-associated TCR beta chains than in equally common others.

Primers included in the PCR were 60 Vbeta and 13 Jbeta primers. Libraries were prepared by immunoSEQ multiplex PCR; TCRdb keeps only in-frame clonotypes and omits some of them. In the table there are more than 150,000 clones, 76% of which are singletons. Samples came from healthy bone marrow donors. Points on this clone: Its target is not known.

Trimming removed 4 bases from V and 5 bases from J; junction bases left unmatched: 11. CDR1 and CDR2 (germline): SGDLS, YYNGEE. The CDR3 length is 17 residues. This clonotype was obtained from a man aged 18 to 30 in good health and CMV-seronegative. Material for sequencing was PBMCs. The V and J genes are TRBV9 and TRBJ2-3; 12 nucleotides agree with TRBD2. The CDR3 sequence is CASSYSGLAGMGDTQYF. The CDR3 DNA reads as TGTGCCAGCAGCTATAGCGGACTAGCGGGAATGGGAGATACGCAGTATTTT.